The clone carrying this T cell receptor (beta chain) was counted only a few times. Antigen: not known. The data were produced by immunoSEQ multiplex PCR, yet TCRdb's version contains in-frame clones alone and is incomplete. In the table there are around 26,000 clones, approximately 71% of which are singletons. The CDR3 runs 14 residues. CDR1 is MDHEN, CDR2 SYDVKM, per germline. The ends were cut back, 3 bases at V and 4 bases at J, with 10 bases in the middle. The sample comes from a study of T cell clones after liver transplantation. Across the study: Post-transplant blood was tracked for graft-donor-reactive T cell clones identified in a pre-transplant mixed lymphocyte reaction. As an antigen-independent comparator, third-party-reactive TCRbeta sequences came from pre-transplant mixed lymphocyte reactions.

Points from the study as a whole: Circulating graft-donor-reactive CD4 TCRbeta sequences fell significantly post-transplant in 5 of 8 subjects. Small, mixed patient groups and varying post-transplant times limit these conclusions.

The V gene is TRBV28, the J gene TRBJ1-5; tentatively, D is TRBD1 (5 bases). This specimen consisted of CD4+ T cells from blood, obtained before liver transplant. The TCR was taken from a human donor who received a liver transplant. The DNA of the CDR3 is TGTGCCAGCAGTTTTGGCAGGGTGAATCAGCCCCAGCATTTT. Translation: CASSFGRVNQPQHF.